Each of the 29 T cell receptor beta chains below was sequenced from the same sample in a study of radiotherapy plus CTLA-4 blockade in lung cancer. Clones were sequenced by immunoSEQ multiplex PCR, and TCRdb holds only the in-frame ones, with some missing. This sample carries around 86,000 clones, around 83% of them seen once, and the ten largest clones take more than 0.65%. Sequencing was performed on peripheral blood, taken from a patient treated with radiotherapy plus ipilimumab. These receptor sequences come from a human donor with non-small cell lung cancer who had stable disease on radiotherapy plus ipilimumab.

About this clone: The germline gene is not matched at one end of the junction; a read error may be the cause. CDR3 residues: CTSSLSVDGNQPQHF. DNA for the CDR3: TGTACCAGCAGTTTATCGGTTGACGGCAATCAGCCCCAGCATTTT. The rearrangement joins TRBV27 to TRBJ1-5; D is uncertain. The germline CDR1 and CDR2 sequences are MNHEY and SMNVEV (reference sequence). The CDR3 loop spans 15 amino acids.

The chain links TRBV4-1 to TRBJ2-1, with TRBD1 matching over 8 bases. V shed 1 base and J 5 bases; nucleotides not matched to a gene: 4. Germline V gives CDR1 MGHRA, CDR2 YSYEKL. This CDR3 has 15 residues. The CDR3 DNA is TGCGCCAGCAGCCAAGGACAGGGGCCCCACAATGAGCAGTTCTTC. Residues: CASSQGQGPHNEQFF.

V and J are TRBV29-1 and TRBJ2-5; 7 bases map to TRBD1. The CDR3 has 13 residues. Looked up from germline, CDR1 is SQVTM and CDR2 is ANQGSEA. Unmatched junction bases numbered 8, after V lost 6 bases and J lost 4 bases. CDR3: CSVQTGRAETQYF. The CDR3 DNA follows: TGCAGCGTCCAGACAGGGCGCGCAGAGACCCAGTACTTC.

V usage is TRBV5-4 and J usage is TRBJ1-1; TRBD1 might be the D (5 bases). This CDR3 comprises 14 residues. Trimming left V 0 bases short and J 5 bases short, with 11 bases between. The V gene's germline CDR1 is SGHNT and CDR2 YYREEE (reference sequence). CDR3 DNA: TGTGCCAGCAGCTTGGGGGGCGAGGGGACTGAAGCTTTCTTT. This translates into CASSLGGEGTEAFF.

This clone was seen more than once but under ten times. The rearrangement joins TRBV10-3 to TRBJ2-7; D remains ambiguous. CDR1 is ENHRY and CDR2 is SYGVKD in the germline V gene. The CDR3 loop spans 14 amino acids. Trimming pared 9 bases from V and 2 bases from J, leaving 17 bases between. The CDR3 loop is CAIKWQQQPYEQYF. CDR3 DNA: TGTGCCATTAAATGGCAACAGCAACCCTACGAGCAGTACTTC.

The rearrangement joins TRBV5-1 to TRBJ1-5; TRBD1 might be the D (6 bases). The CDR3 is 18 amino acids. Germline values: CDR1 SGHRS, CDR2 YFSETQ. Trimming left V 1 base short and J 0 bases short, with 17 bases between. Written as DNA, the CDR3 is TGCGCCAGCAGCTTGTTAGGGTCCGGGGGGCTTAGCAATCAGCCCCAGCATTTT. This codes for CASSLLGSGGLSNQPQHF.

A single count supports this clone. The CDR3 loop reads CASSLNPLNTEAFF. CDR3 nucleotides: TGTGCCAGCAGCTTAAACCCACTGAACACTGAAGCTTTCTTT. The V call is TRBV7-2, the J call TRBJ1-1; no clear D. The CDR3 contains 14 residues. From germline, CDR1 is SGHTA and CDR2 FQGNSA. Trimming cost V 2 bases and J 0 bases, with 7 bases left between them. Combining the CDR3 with reference TRBV7-2 and TRBJ1-1 gives the whole variable domain GAGVSQSPSNKVTEKGKDVELRCDPISGHTALYWYRQSLGQGLEFLIYFQGNSAPDKSGLPSDRFSAERTGGSVSTLTIQRTQQEDSAVYLCASSLNPLNTEAFFGQGTRLTVV.

This clone was recorded once. The chain links TRBV5-1 to TRBJ1-2; D unclear. CDR3 length equals 14 residues. Per the germline V gene, CDR1 is SGHRS and CDR2 is YFSETQ. V was clipped by 1 base and J by 0 bases, with 7 bases between them. The CDR3: CASSLSPANYGYTF. In nucleotides, the CDR3 is TGCGCCAGCAGCTTGTCTCCAGCTAACTATGGCTACACCTTC. Supplemented by reference TRBV5-1 and TRBJ1-2, the full variable domain reads KAGVTQTPRYLIKTRGQQVTLSCSPISGHRSVSWYQQTPGQGLQFLFEYFSETQRNKGNFPGRFSGRQFSNSRSEMNVSTLELGDSALYLCASSLSPANYGYTFGSGTRLTVV.

The chain links TRBV18 to TRBJ1-4; tentatively, D is TRBD1 (5 bases). From germline, CDR1 is KGHSH and CDR2 LQKENI. Trimming pared 4 bases from V and 10 bases from J, leaving 7 bases between. This CDR3 region has 11 residues. CDR3 DNA sequence: TGTGCCAGCTCACAAAGGGGAAAACTGTTTTTT. Translating it yields CASSQRGKLFF.

The CDR3 sequence: CASSLLSRLAKNIQYF. The CDR3 DNA reads TGTGCCAGCAGCCTACTTAGCCGCTTAGCCAAAAACATTCAGTACTTC. The rearrangement links TRBV28 to TRBJ2-4; D is unresolved. Germline V CDR1 and CDR2: MDHEN, SYDVKM. The CDR3 spans 16 residues. Trimming removed 6 bases at V and 0 bases at J, with 15 bases between.

CDR3 sequence reads: CASRSSGSPNYEQYF. In DNA, the CDR3 is TGTGCCAGCAGGTCCTCAGGGTCCCCTAACTACGAGCAGTACTTC. The V gene is TRBV7-9, the J gene TRBJ2-7; D is perhaps TRBD1 (5 bases). The CDR3 has 15 residues. Germline V gene sequence: CDR1 SEHNR, CDR2 FQNEAQ (reference sequence). The germline V and J ends were trimmed by 6 bases and 3 bases, with 18 bases remaining between them.

This chain connects TRBV30 to TRBJ2-7; 7 nucleotides agree with TRBD1. Trimming removed 0 bases from V and 1 base from J; junction bases left unmatched: 3. The length of the CDR3 is 14 residues. Germline lookup yields CDR1 GTSNPN and CDR2 SVGIG (reference sequence). The CDR3 sequence: CAWSVGQWSYEQYF. DNA for the CDR3: TGTGCCTGGAGTGTGGGACAGTGGTCCTACGAGCAGTACTTC. Complete variable domain (other parts from reference TRBV30 and TRBJ2-7): SQTIHQWPATLVQPVGSPLSLECTVEGTSNPNLYWYRQAAGRGLQLLFYSVGIGQISSEVPQNLSASRPQDRQFILSSKKLLLSDSGFYLCAWSVGQWSYEQYFGPGTRLTVT.

The chain couples TRBV30 to TRBJ1-2, with a weak D call TRBD1 (5 bases). There are 13 residues in the CDR3. Germline V CDR1 and CDR2: GTSNPN, SVGIG (reference sequence). The V end lost 0 bases, the J end lost 5 bases, and 10 bases lay between the germline ends. CDR3 DNA sequence: TGTGCCTGGAGTGTCCCCAGGGATTATGGCTACACCTTC. Translation gives CAWSVPRDYGYTF.

V gene TRBV15 combines with J gene TRBJ2-5, with D perhaps TRBD1 or TRBD2 (5 bases each). This CDR3 comprises 15 residues. Germline V gene lookup returns CDR1 LNHNV and CDR2 YYDKDF (reference sequence). V was shortened by 3 bases and J by 1 base, with 12 bases between the two germline ends. The CDR3 DNA reads as TGTGCCACCAGCAGGGCCGGGGCAGGCCAAGAGACCCAGTACTTC. The encoded protein is CATSRAGAGQETQYF.

This clone was counted a few times. The V call is TRBV4-1, the J call TRBJ2-7; D uncertain. Between the trimmed V and J ends, which lost 6 bases and 7 bases, there was a span of 16 bases. CDR3 size: 13 residues. The germline V gene encodes CDR1 MGHRA and CDR2 YSYEKL. Written as DNA, the CDR3 is TGCGCCAGCAGTCTCCGGATCCTCGGGGAGCAGTACTTC. It is translated as CASSLRILGEQYF.

The V call is TRBV7-8, the J call TRBJ1-1, with D possibly matching TRBD1 (5 bases). The germline CDR1 and CDR2 sequences are SGHVS and FQNEAQ. This CDR3 comprises 13 residues. V was trimmed by 3 bases and J by 7 bases, leaving 12 bases between them. DNA of the CDR3: TGTGCCAGCAGCTTTAAGGCGGGGGGTGAAGCTTTCTTT. It is translated as CASSFKAGGEAFF. The full variable domain, completed using reference TRBV7-8 and TRBJ1-1, is GAGVSQSPRYKVAKRGQDVALRCDPISGHVSLFWYQQALGQGPEFLTYFQNEAQLDKSGLPSDRFFAERPEGSVSTLKIQRTQQEDSAVYLCASSFKAGGEAFFGQGTRLTVV.

The J gene is TRBJ2-2, the V gene TRBV9; D is undetermined. The CDR3 totals 13 residues. The germline V gene has CDR1 SGDLS and CDR2 YYNGEE. V was pared by 7 bases and J by 3 bases, with 10 bases between. The CDR3 here is CASRPSDTGELFF. CDR3 DNA sequence: TGTGCCAGCCGCCCTTCGGACACCGGGGAGCTGTTTTTT.

This rearrangement joins TRBV5-1 to TRBJ1-5; D is perhaps TRBD1 (5 bases). Looked up from germline, CDR1 is SGHRS and CDR2 is YFSETQ. The CDR3 spans 16 residues. The V gene lost 0 bases and the J gene lost 1 base, with 11 bases spanning the gap. The CDR3 DNA is TGCGCCAGCAGCTTGGTAGGGGAGAAGAGCAATCAGCCCCAGCATTTT. Translating gives CASSLVGEKSNQPQHF. Filled out from reference TRBV5-1 and TRBJ1-5, the complete variable domain reads KAGVTQTPRYLIKTRGQQVTLSCSPISGHRSVSWYQQTPGQGLQFLFEYFSETQRNKGNFPGRFSGRQFSNSRSEMNVSTLELGDSALYLCASSLVGEKSNQPQHFGDGTRLSIL.

The chain links TRBV2 to TRBJ2-7, with 7 bases lining up with TRBD2. There are 15 residues in the CDR3. Germline V gene lookup returns CDR1 SNHLY and CDR2 FYNNEI. Trimming took 8 bases from V and 2 from J; bases not matched to a gene: 12. As DNA, the CDR3 is TGTGCCAGCTCAAACCCCGGGGGGACTACCTACGAGCAGTACTTC. Encoded protein: CASSNPGGTTYEQYF.

This clone was detected a few times. The chain has TRBV12-5 and TRBJ1-2; possible D gene TRBD1, 5 bases. The germline gives CDR1 LGHNT, CDR2 FRNRAP. CDR3 size: 13 residues. V was pared by 8 bases and J by 4 bases, with 14 bases between. The CDR3 spells CASSPQGSYGYTF. The DNA of the CDR3 is TGTGCTAGTTCCCCCCAGGGAAGCTATGGCTACACCTTC.

The V and J genes are TRBV6-6 and TRBJ1-6; 7 nucleotides match TRBD1. CDR1 is MNHNY, CDR2 SVGAGI, per germline (reference sequence). The length of the CDR3 is 14 residues. With 6 bases clipped from V and 10 bases from J, the junction kept 9 bases outside the gene matches. Here the CDR3 DNA reads TGTGCCAGCAGCACGGGACAGCCTGGGTCACCCCTCCACTTT. It encodes CASSTGQPGSPLHF.

V and J are TRBV6-5 and TRBJ1-6; 7 bases map to TRBD1. V shed 7 bases, J shed 6 bases, and the junction held 3 bases outside the gene matches. This CDR3 comprises 13 residues. CDR1 and CDR2 from the germline V gene are MNHEY and SVGAGI. The CDR3 nucleotides are TGTGCCAGCAACGGACAGGTTAATTCACCCCTCCACTTT. It codes for CASNGQVNSPLHF.

The chain combines TRBV5-8 with TRBJ2-1; tentatively, D is TRBD2 (6 bases). Germline loops: CDR1 SGHTS, CDR2 YDEGEE. The CDR3 consists of 15 residues. The V and J ends lost 4 bases and 3 bases respectively, with 14 bases between them. CDR3 sequence reads: CASSGVQRVYNEQFF. The CDR3 coding sequence is TGTGCCAGCAGCGGAGTCCAGCGGGTCTACAATGAGCAGTTCTTC.

This clone appeared a few times. CDR3 coding DNA: TGTGCCTCTTCTCGGACAGGGGGCGATGGCTACACCTTC. Translation: CASSRTGGDGYTF. V is TRBV10-3 and J is TRBJ1-2, with 11 bases that match TRBD1. This CDR3 spans 13 amino acids. V dropped 11 bases and J dropped 6; count of bases not matched to a gene: 8. Germline V CDR1 and CDR2: ENHRY, SYGVKD.

This rearrangement joins TRBV6-5 to TRBJ2-7; the match to TRBD1 covers 9 bases. Trimming cost V 6 bases and J 4 bases; bases outside gene matches: 7. Germline V CDR1 and CDR2: MNHEY, SVGAGI. The CDR3 spans 14 residues. CDR3 DNA sequence: TGTGCCAGCAGCTACAGGGGGCGCTCATACGAGCAGTACTTC. Its translation is CASSYRGRSYEQYF.

This clone was recorded once. The chain employs TRBV2 and TRBJ2-3; 7 nucleotides agree with TRBD1. Germline V CDR1 and CDR2: SNHLY, FYNNEI. This CDR3 is built from 15 residues. The J segment lost 0 bases and the V segment lost 6 bases, leaving 6 bases of the junction unmatched. The CDR3 nucleotides are TGTGCCAGCAGGGAACAGGGGAGCAGCACAGATACGCAGTATTTT. Protein sequence: CASREQGSSTDTQYF.

V and J are TRBV7-9 and TRBJ1-1; D may be TRBD1 (5 bases). The CDR3 is made up of 15 amino acids. Germline lookup yields CDR1 SEHNR and CDR2 FQNEAQ (reference sequence). V lost 1 base to trimming and J lost 7 bases, with 16 bases between them. The CDR3: CASSLGGAAYNEAFF. CDR3 DNA: TGTGCCAGCAGCTTAGGGGGCGCAGCCTATAATGAAGCTTTCTTT.

This clone has just one count. The chain employs TRBV5-1 and TRBJ2-2; D not certain. The CDR3 covers 15 residues. V was clipped by 0 bases and J by 1 base, with 7 bases between them. Per germline, CDR1 SGHRS and CDR2 YFSETQ. The CDR3 DNA reads as TGCGCCAGCAGCTTGGAACGGTTGAACACCGGGGAGCTGTTTTTT. Residues: CASSLERLNTGELFF.

The rearrangement uses TRBV2 and TRBJ2-1; 7 bases line up with TRBD2. V lost 6 bases to trimming and J lost 3 bases; unmatched junction nucleotides: 8. This CDR3 region has 15 residues. CDR1 and CDR2 (germline): SNHLY, FYNNEI. CDR3 bases: TGTGCCAGCAGGGCGAGCGGGGTCCACTACAATGAGCAGTTCTTC. Translating it yields CASRASGVHYNEQFF. Full variable domain (remainder filled in from reference TRBV2 and TRBJ2-1): EPEVTQTPSHQVTQMGQEVILRCVPISNHLYFYWYRQILGQKVEFLVSFYNNEISEKSEIFDDQFSVERPDGSNFTLKIRSTKLEDSAMYFCASRASGVHYNEQFFGPGTRLTVL.